The 31 T cell receptor beta chains in this list originate from one sample, sequenced in a study of shared clonotypes between healthy human individuals. TCRdb's copy holds only in-frame clones and misses some; the assay was immunoSEQ multiplex PCR. The sample has a few million clones, more than 80% seen once. The source material was naive CD4+ T cells from PBMCs. Subset indicated: CD45RA+ positively selected. The receptor source for this set is a young man in good health. Some clones in this sample may be carry-over from other donors' samples.

The rearrangement links TRBV21-1 to TRBJ1-4; the D call of TRBD1 is as the table states it, not checked on the DNA. TRBV21-1 is given as a pseudogene. CDR3 length: 15 residues. The CDR3 DNA reads TGTGCCAGCAGCTCGTGGACAGGGGGGAATGAAAAACTGTTTTTT. It is translated as CASSSWTGGNEKLFF.

The chain recombines TRBV28 with TRBJ2-7, with 11 bases aligning to TRBD2. The V gene end was trimmed by 5 bases and the J gene end by 1 base; junction bases not matched to a gene: 10. CDR3 size: 17 residues. The germline V gene has CDR1 MDHEN and CDR2 SYDVKM. This chain's CDR3 is CASSRIAGGTLSYEQYF. The DNA for the CDR3 is TGTGCCAGCAGTCGGATAGCGGGAGGGACCCTTTCCTACGAGCAGTACTTC.

The J gene is TRBJ2-1, the V gene TRBV4-1; tentative D call: TRBD2 (5 bases). Germline V gene lookup returns CDR1 MGHRA and CDR2 YSYEKL. V was cut by 5 bases and J by 3 bases, with 14 bases left in between. This CDR3 region has 15 residues. The CDR3 bases are TGCGCCAGCAGCAATCGGGGTGGGGTCTACAATGAGCAGTTCTTC. Its translation is CASSNRGGVYNEQFF.

Points on this clone: Other DNA variants within this sample encode the same CDR3. The gene calls are TRBV6-1 and TRBJ2-7, with TRBD2 identical over 11 bases. CDR1 MNHNS and CDR2 SASEGT come from the germline V gene. The CDR3 is made up of 14 amino acids. V was clipped by 7 bases and J by 4 bases; unmatched bases: 6. As DNA, the CDR3 is TGTGCCAGCACCCCACTAGCGGGAGCGTACGAGCAGTACTTC. Its translation: CASTPLAGAYEQYF.

As DNA, the CDR3 is TGTGCCAGCAGTGCCAGGGCTCCCACTGGAAACACCATATATTTT. This sequence encodes CASSARAPTGNTIYF. The rearrangement links TRBV9 to TRBJ1-3, with a possible D match to TRBD1 (5 bases). The CDR3 loop spans 15 amino acids. Germline V gene data show CDR1 as SGDLS and CDR2 as YYNGEE. V dropped 5 bases and J dropped 2 bases, with 14 bases sitting between them.

The gene calls are TRBV2 and TRBJ2-7, with a weak D call TRBD2 (6 bases). The CDR3 length is 16 residues. Trimming stripped 5 bases from V and 0 bases from J, with 17 bases between. Germline loops: CDR1 SNHLY, CDR2 FYNNEI. The CDR3 is CASSRASRDFSYEQYF. DNA for the CDR3: TGTGCCAGCAGTCGAGCTTCCAGGGACTTCTCCTACGAGCAGTACTTC.

With respect to this clone: One end of the junction varies from germline; a read error may be responsible. The chain couples TRBV6-5 to TRBJ2-5; D gene uncertain. The CDR3 is made up of 14 amino acids. Looked up from germline, CDR1 is MNHEY and CDR2 is SVGAGI. CDR3 protein: CASSYKGLQGTQYF. CDR3 sequence (DNA): TGTGCCAGCAGTTACAAGGGCCTTCAAGGGACCCAGTACTTC.

This clone showed up just once. The genes are TRBV4-3 and TRBJ1-4; D might be TRBD1 (5 bases). Deletions cut 0 bases from V and 7 bases from J, with 18 bases between. This CDR3 contains 17 residues. The germline gives CDR1 LGHNA, CDR2 YSLEER. The CDR3 coding sequence is TGCGCCAGCAGCCAAGAGGTCTTCGGGGCTTTGGGTGAAAAACTGTTTTTT. This codes for CASSQEVFGALGEKLFF.

The chain recombines TRBV6-1 with TRBJ2-2; 9 bases agree with TRBD2. CDR3 length: 15 residues. CDR1 MNHNS and CDR2 SASEGT come from the germline V gene. V lost 6 bases and J lost 7; bases outside the gene matches: 9. The CDR3 is CASRGLGLASGELFF. In DNA, the CDR3 is TGTGCCAGCAGGGGACTGGGACTAGCAAGCGGGGAGCTGTTTTTT.

This clone was seen just once. The CDR3 bases are TGTGCCAGTAGTATCTCGACCGTTGGAAACACCATATATTTT. It specifies CASSISTVGNTIYF. The chain combines TRBV19 with TRBJ1-3; D remains ambiguous. The V and J ends lost 3 bases and 3 bases respectively, with 9 bases between them. Germline V gives CDR1 LNHDA, CDR2 SQIVND (reference sequence). This CDR3 has 14 amino acids.

CDR3: CASSQLAGGDNEQFF. The CDR3 DNA sequence: TGTGCCAGCAGTCAACTAGCGGGAGGTGACAATGAGCAGTTCTTC. The V gene is TRBV28, the J gene TRBJ2-1, with 12 bases fitting TRBD2. The CDR3 extends over 15 amino acids. The V gene's germline CDR1 is MDHEN and CDR2 SYDVKM. The V segment lost 5 bases and the J segment 5 bases; nucleotides outside the gene matches: 4.

The chain links TRBV28 to TRBJ1-5; D perhaps matches TRBD1 (5 bases). The germline gives CDR1 MDHEN, CDR2 SYDVKM. This CDR3 comprises 15 residues. V lost 7 bases, J lost 5 bases, and 18 bases lay in between. The CDR3 nucleotides are TGTGCCAGCACCGAAACCTGGGACGGTTATCAGCCCCAGCATTTT. It yields the protein CASTETWDGYQPQHF.

This sequence joins TRBV25-1 and TRBJ2-7, with D possibly being TRBD1 or TRBD2 (7 bases each). The germline V gene has CDR1 MGHDK and CDR2 SYGVNS. Trimming removed 2 bases from V and 7 bases from J, with 12 bases in between. The CDR3 spans 13 residues. The CDR3 region has the DNA TGTGCCAGCAGTGAACAGGGGGGGGGAGAGCAGTACTTC. It specifies CASSEQGGGEQYF.

The V call is TRBV5-1, the J call TRBJ2-1, with D hard to call. CDR1 and CDR2 (germline): SGHRS, YFSETQ. V lost 0 bases, J lost 12 bases, and 13 bases lay in between. CDR3 size: 13 residues. CDR3 sequence reads: CASSLVNREGQFF. The CDR3 nucleotides are TGCGCCAGCAGCTTGGTTAACCGTGAAGGGCAGTTCTTC.

The chain uses TRBV6-5 and TRBJ2-7; TRBD1 agrees at 9 bases. Germline trimming cut 8 bases from V and 2 bases from J; bases unmatched to any gene: 7. The CDR3 has 14 residues. CDR1 is MNHEY, CDR2 SVGAGI, per germline. The CDR3 DNA follows: TGTGCCAGCGGGACGGGACAGGGTCCCTACGAGCAGTACTTC. It codes for CASGTGQGPYEQYF.

The gene calls are TRBV7-2 and TRBJ1-5; TRBD1 matches at 9 bases. Germline trimming cut 5 bases from V and 2 bases from J; bases unmatched to any gene: 4. Germline V lookup: CDR1 SGHTA, CDR2 FQGNSA. CDR3 length equals 15 residues. The CDR3 nucleotides are TGTGCCAGCAGCCGACGGACAGGGGGCAATCAGCCCCAGCATTTT. It codes for CASSRRTGGNQPQHF.

V gene TRBV7-2 combines with J gene TRBJ2-2; D tentatively reads TRBD1 or TRBD2 (5 bases each). Per germline, CDR1 SGHTA and CDR2 FQGNSA. The CDR3 runs 15 residues. Trimming cost V 3 bases and J 4 bases, with 12 bases left between them. DNA of the CDR3: TGTGCCAGCAGCTTCACTAGTGGGACCACCGGGGAGCTGTTTTTT. Protein sequence: CASSFTSGTTGELFF.

The CDR3 protein is CASSSLTGYTEAFF. CDR3 bases: TGTGCCAGCAGCTCCCTTACAGGGTACACTGAAGCTTTCTTT. The J gene is TRBJ1-1, the V gene TRBV7-9; weak D call: TRBD1 (6 bases). Germline assignment: CDR1 SEHNR and CDR2 FQNEAQ (reference sequence). This CDR3 has 14 residues. The V end was cut by 4 bases, the J end by 3 bases, with 12 bases between.

V and J are TRBV2 and TRBJ2-7; 8 nucleotides line up with TRBD2. The CDR3 length is 17 residues. Trimming took 6 bases from V and 5 from J; bases not matched to a gene: 18. CDR1 and CDR2 (germline): SNHLY, FYNNEI. The CDR3 sequence is CASSILPGGRGKDEQYF. The DNA for the CDR3 is TGTGCCAGCAGCATTCTGCCGGGGGGGCGAGGGAAGGACGAGCAGTACTTC.

This clone was recorded only once. V and J are TRBV5-5 and TRBJ1-2; D not certain. Germline loops: CDR1 SGHKS, CDR2 YYEKEE (reference sequence). The V end was cut by 0 bases, the J end by 3 bases, with 15 bases between. The CDR3 runs to 16 residues. The CDR3 DNA sequence: TGTGCCAGCAGCTTGGGTTTTGGCGGTACCTACTATGGCTACACCTTC. Translation: CASSLGFGGTYYGYTF.

The gene calls are TRBV6-1 and TRBJ2-5; 8 bases line up with TRBD2. CDR1 is MNHNS, CDR2 SASEGT, per germline. The V gene end was trimmed by 6 bases and the J gene end by 5 bases; junction bases not matched to a gene: 8. The CDR3 has 14 residues. CDR3 in DNA: TGTGCCAGCAGCGTTAGACTAGCGTCTGAGACCCAGTACTTC. It is translated as CASSVRLASETQYF.

The rearrangement uses TRBV10-1 and TRBJ2-1, with D perhaps being TRBD1 or TRBD2 (6 bases each). The CDR3 extends over 19 amino acids. CDR1 and CDR2 (germline): WNHNN, SYGVQD (reference sequence). V gave up 10 bases and J gave up 4 bases, with 32 bases separating them. The DNA of the CDR3 is TGCGCCAACGACGGGGGACACAGGGACGACTGGACTTTATACAATGAGCAGTTCTTC. It translates to CANDGGHRDDWTLYNEQFF.

J is TRBJ1-2 and V is TRBV11-2; no clear D. Germline-derived CDR1 and CDR2 are SGHAT and FQNNGV. This CDR3 spans 17 amino acids. The V gene lost 5 bases and the J gene lost 2 bases, with 21 bases spanning the gap. The CDR3, as DNA: TGTGCCAGCAGCAGCAGACCTCGGACTTCAGAAAACTATGGCTACACCTTC. Translation gives CASSSRPRTSENYGYTF. Based on the CDR3 plus reference TRBV11-2 and TRBJ1-2, the full variable domain is EAGVAQSPRYKIIEKRQSVAFWCNPISGHATLYWYQQILGQGPKLLIQFQNNGVVDDSQLPKDRFSAERLKGVDSTLKIQPAKLEDSAVYLCASSSRPRTSENYGYTFGSGTRLTVV.

The V and J genes are TRBV5-1 and TRBJ2-3; D gene ambiguous. The CDR3 loop spans 14 amino acids. V was shortened by 5 bases and J by 1 base, with 11 bases between the two germline ends. CDR1 SGHRS and CDR2 YFSETQ come from the germline V gene. This chain's CDR3 is CASRWNSGTDTQYF. The DNA of the CDR3 is TGCGCCAGCAGGTGGAATAGTGGCACAGATACGCAGTATTTT.

The J gene is TRBJ2-7, the V gene TRBV27; TRBD2 is a possible D gene (5 bases). V dropped 0 bases and J dropped 4 bases, with 16 bases sitting between them. The CDR3 extends over 16 amino acids. Germline V gene data show CDR1 as MNHEY and CDR2 as SMNVEV (reference sequence). DNA of the CDR3: TGTGCCAGCAGTTTATCGATAAGGGAATGGGAGTACGAGCAGTACTTC. Encoded protein: CASSLSIREWEYEQYF.

The chain links TRBV5-6 to TRBJ2-3, with D unresolved. V lost 2 bases to trimming and J lost 2 bases, with 0 bases between them. This CDR3 contains 11 residues. CDR1 and CDR2 (germline): SGHDT, YYEEEE. The CDR3 loop reads CASSFTDTQYF. In DNA, the CDR3 is TGTGCCAGCAGCTTCACAGATACGCAGTATTTT.

The chain links TRBV19 to TRBJ2-6; TRBD2 might be the D (5 bases). In germline, CDR1 is LNHDA, CDR2 SQIVND (reference sequence). Trimming removed 4 bases at V and 2 bases at J, with 9 bases between. This CDR3 has 15 residues. CDR3 bases: TGTGCCAGTAGTAAACTAGTCCCTGGGGCCAACGTCCTGACTTTC. Translated: CASSKLVPGANVLTF.

The chain joins TRBV18 to TRBJ1-5; the match to TRBD1 covers 7 bases. V lost 3 bases to trimming and J lost 6 bases; unmatched junction nucleotides: 8. The CDR3 totals 15 residues. Germline assignment: CDR1 KGHSH and CDR2 LQKENI. This CDR3 is CASSPGTAGGQPQHF. CDR3 coding DNA: TGTGCCAGCTCACCCGGGACAGCCGGCGGTCAGCCCCAGCATTTT.

The chain combines TRBV2 with TRBJ1-1; D is unclear. V dropped 6 bases and J dropped 0 bases, with 8 bases sitting between them. The CDR3 is made up of 13 amino acids. The germline CDR1 and CDR2 sequences are SNHLY and FYNNEI. The CDR3 DNA reads as TGTGCCAGCAGGGCTACACTGAACACTGAAGCTTTCTTT. Amino acids: CASRATLNTEAFF. Drawing the rest from reference TRBV2 and TRBJ1-1, the complete variable domain is EPEVTQTPSHQVTQMGQEVILRCVPISNHLYFYWYRQILGQKVEFLVSFYNNEISEKSEIFDDQFSVERPDGSNFTLKIRSTKLEDSAMYFCASRATLNTEAFFGQGTRLTVV.

The table lists this clone with a few counts. Other DNA sequences in the same sample also yield this CDR3. The chain couples TRBV5-1 to TRBJ2-3; D is possibly TRBD2 (6 bases). Trimming shortened V by 3 bases and J by 0 bases, and 8 bases separated the two germline ends. Germline V lookup: CDR1 SGHRS, CDR2 YFSETQ. The CDR3 runs 14 residues. The CDR3: CASSSGTSTDTQYF. In DNA, the CDR3 is TGCGCCAGCAGCTCCGGGACTAGCACAGATACGCAGTATTTT.

CDR3 in DNA: TGTGCCAGTAGTATTGGGTACCGATACACAGATACGCAGTATTTT. This sequence encodes CASSIGYRYTDTQYF. The rearrangement links TRBV19 to TRBJ2-3; D remains ambiguous. CDR1 and CDR2 from the germline V gene are LNHDA and SQIVND (reference sequence). V gave up 3 bases and J gave up 2 bases, with 12 bases separating them. CDR3 length equals 15 residues.